This T cell receptor (beta chain) was found in a study of OX40 agonist ivuxolimab in advanced cancers. Study at large: Patients achieving partial responses numbered three: one hepatocellular carcinoma case and two cutaneous melanoma cases.

From germline, CDR1 is SGHTA and CDR2 FQGNSA. V dropped 5 bases and J dropped 2; count of bases not matched to a gene: 1. The length of the CDR3 is 15 residues. The sample holds a few counts of this clone. Antigen specificity is unknown. Sequenced by immunoSEQ multiplex PCR; TCRdb stores in-frame clones only, minus some. The repertoire holds tens of thousands of clones, with about 90% as singletons. Study observations and caveats: At 0.1 to 3.0 mg/kg and by week 6, clonal expansion occurred in CD4+ and CD8+ blood T cells.

The clonotype originates from an adult with an advanced solid tumor such as melanoma, head and neck, liver or kidney cancer. The chain carries TRBV7-2 and TRBJ2-6; TRBD2 agrees at 9 bases. The material was CD4+ or CD8+ T cells sorted from blood, obtained in a trial of the OX40 agonist ivuxolimab. The CDR3 region is CASSGTSPGANVLTF. The CDR3 nucleotides are TGTGCCAGCAGCGGGACTAGCCCTGGGGCCAACGTCCTGACTTTC.